This T cell receptor (beta chain) was captured in a study of blood T cell repertoires in COVID-19. Overall study context: In each case, the material was cDNA or gDNA derived from T cells, B-cell-depleted T cells, or PBMCs.

As handled by the study authors: Quantification of nucleated cells was approximated via reference gene primer amplification. Only in-frame clones appear in the TCRdb table, and some are missing; sequencing was by immunoSEQ multiplex PCR. V and J calls and clone size follow that table, whereas D and trimming were derived from the DNA. The profile shows over 50,000 clones, around 84% of them singletons. The CDR3 runs to 17 residues. Germline assignment: CDR1 SGHRS and CDR2 YFSETQ. V was pared by 4 bases and J by 4 bases, with 23 bases between. The sequence came from a man aged 50 to 60 with acute or convalescent COVID-19. The chain is built from TRBV5-1 and TRBJ2-5, with D tentatively TRBD1 (6 bases). Sequencing input: peripheral blood. CDR3 loop: CASSHRPRGGTGETQYF. The CDR3, as DNA: TGCGCCAGCAGCCACAGACCCCGAGGGGGTACGGGAGAGACCCAGTACTTC.